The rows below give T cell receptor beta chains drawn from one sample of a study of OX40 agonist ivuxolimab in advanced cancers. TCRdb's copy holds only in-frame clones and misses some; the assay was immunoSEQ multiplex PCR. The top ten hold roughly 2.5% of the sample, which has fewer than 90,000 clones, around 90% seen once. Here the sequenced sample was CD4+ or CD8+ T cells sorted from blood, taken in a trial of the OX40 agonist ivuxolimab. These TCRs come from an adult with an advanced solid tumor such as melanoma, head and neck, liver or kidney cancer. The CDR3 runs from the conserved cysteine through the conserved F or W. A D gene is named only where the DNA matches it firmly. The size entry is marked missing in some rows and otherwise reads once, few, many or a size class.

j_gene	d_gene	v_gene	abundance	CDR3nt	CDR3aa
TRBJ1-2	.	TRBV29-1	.	TGCAGCGTTGAGAGGGGGGCCTATGGCTACACCTTC	CSVERGAYGYTF
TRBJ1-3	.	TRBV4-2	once	TGTGCCAGCAGCCAATCAGGGTCGAGCTCTGGAAACACCATATATTTT	CASSQSGSSSGNTIYF
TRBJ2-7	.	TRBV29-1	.	TGCAGCGTGGCCCCGGGGCAAGGGGTCTACGAGCAGTACTTC	CSVAPGQGVYEQYF
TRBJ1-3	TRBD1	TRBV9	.	TGTGCCAGCAGCGTAGCCGGGACAGACTCTGGAAACACCATATATTTT	CASSVAGTDSGNTIYF
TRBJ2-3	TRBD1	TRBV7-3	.	TGTGCCAGCAGCTCCGGACAGGGAAGCACAGATACGCAGTATTTT	CASSSGQGSTDTQYF
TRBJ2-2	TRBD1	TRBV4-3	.	TGCGCCAGCAGCCACAGGGGGTCGAACACCGGGGAGCTGTTTTTT	CASSHRGSNTGELFF
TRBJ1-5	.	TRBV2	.	TGTGCCAGCAGACCGACAGGCAATCAGCCCCAGCATTTT	CASRPTGNQPQHF
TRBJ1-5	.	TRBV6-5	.	TGTGCCAGCAGTTACTCTTTGGTTAGCAATCAGCCCCAGCATTTT	CASSYSLVSNQPQHF
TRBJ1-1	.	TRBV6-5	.	TGTGCCAGCAGTTACACGGTGAACACTGAAGCTTTCTTT	CASSYTVNTEAFF
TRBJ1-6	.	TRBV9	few	TGTGCCAGCACTCGGGACGGTAATAATTCACCCCTCCACTTT	CASTRDGNNSPLHF
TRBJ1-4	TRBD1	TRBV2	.	TGTGCCAGCAGGGAGACAGGGGACGCTTGGAAACTGTTTTTT	CASRETGDAWKLFF
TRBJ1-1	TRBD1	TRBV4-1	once	TGCGCCAGCAGTCGGGACAGGGTGAACACTGAAGCTTTCTTT	CASSRDRVNTEAFF
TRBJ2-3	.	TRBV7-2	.	TGTGCCAGCAGCTCCCCAGAGCGGCTAGCATCAGATACGCAGTATTTT	CASSSPERLASDTQYF
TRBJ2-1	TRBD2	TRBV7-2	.	TGTGCCAGCAGCTTAAAGTCGGCGGGGGGCGTCGATGAGCAGTTCTTC	CASSLKSAGGVDEQFF
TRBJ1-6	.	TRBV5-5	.	TGTGCCAGCAGCTTGTCTCAGGGGTTCTCTAATTCACCCCTCCACTTT	CASSLSQGFSNSPLHF
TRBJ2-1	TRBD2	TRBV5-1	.	TGCGCCAGCAGCTTGGCGGGAGGTAGCGGGGGGCGGAATGAGCAGTTCTTC	CASSLAGGSGGRNEQFF
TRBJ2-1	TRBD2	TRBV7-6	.	TGTGCCAGCAGCTCTACTAGCGGGGGGCAGTTCTTC	CASSSTSGGQFF
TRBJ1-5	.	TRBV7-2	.	TGTGCCAGCAGCTTAAGGGGCGGAAGCAATCAGCCCCAGCATTTT	CASSLRGGSNQPQHF
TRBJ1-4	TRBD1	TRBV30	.	TGTGCCTGGAGTGGGGGTTTGGGACAGGGTAATGAAAAACTGTTTTTT	CAWSGGLGQGNEKLFF
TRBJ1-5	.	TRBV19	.	TGTGCCACCGAAGGGGGAGGGGGTGGGGGTCAGCCCCAGCATTTT	CATEGGGGGGQPQHF
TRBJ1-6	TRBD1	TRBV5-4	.	TGTGCCAGCAGCCAGGAGGACAGGGAATGGGGACCCCTCCACTTT	CASSQEDREWGPLHF
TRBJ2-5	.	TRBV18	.	TGTGCCAGCTCACCACGAGAGGCTAGCCAGTTCGAGACCCAGTACTTC	CASSPREASQFETQYF
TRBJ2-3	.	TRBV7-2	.	TGTGCCAGCTGGGTAACCGATACGCAGTATTTT	CASWVTDTQYF
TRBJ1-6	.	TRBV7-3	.	TGTGCCAGCAGCTTATCGCCGCAGGGTAATCATTCACCCCTCCACTTT	CASSLSPQGNHSPLHF
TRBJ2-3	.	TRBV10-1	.	TGCGCCAGCAGTGACGGGGGGCAGGATACGCAGTATTTT	CASSDGGQDTQYF
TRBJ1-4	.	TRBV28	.	TGTGCCAGCAGTTACCCCGGAGGGGCCGGAGGGGGTGAAAAACTGTTTTTT	CASSYPGGAGGGEKLFF
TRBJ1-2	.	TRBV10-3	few	TGTGCCATCAGTGAGTCGGGCGGAACTAACTATGGCTACACCTTC	CAISESGGTNYGYTF
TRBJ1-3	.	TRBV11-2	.	TGTGCCAGCAGCACCTGGACCGACCCCCAATTGAACACCATATATTTT	CASSTWTDPQLNTIYF
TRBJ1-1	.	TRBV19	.	TGTGCCAGTAGTATGAGGCCAGGGTTGAACACTGAAGCTTTCTTT	CASSMRPGLNTEAFF
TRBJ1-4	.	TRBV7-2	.	TGTGCCAGCAGCCCGATTGGGGGCCGAGAAAAACTGTTTTTT	CASSPIGGREKLFF
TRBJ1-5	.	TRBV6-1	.	TGTGCCAGCAGTGAAGCGGTGTACAGCCCCCAAGGGCCCCAGCATTTT	CASSEAVYSPQGPQHF